Below are 25 T cell receptor beta chains sequenced from a single sample in a study of regulatory T cells in long-lasting Graves disease. Assembly of TCR beta libraries relied on iRepertoire HTBI primers together with Arm-PCR of CDR3 regions. TCRdb processed the multiplex PCR reads anew with MiXCR; each CDR3 protein has one entry. The sample carries about 420,000 distinct CDR3 sequences, around 24% recorded once. Time point: persistent/refractory GD, antithyroid drugs over 5 years with positive TRAb. RNA isolated from PBMCs was used to make the TCR library. The sample in question was peripheral blood mononuclear cells (PBMCs), obtained when the disease was refractory, from a patient treated with antithyroid drugs. These receptors all stem from a female donor with Graves disease.

The chain links TRBV29-1 to TRBJ1-2, with TRBD1 as a possible D gene (6 bases). Deletions cut 7 bases from V and 9 bases from J, with 15 bases between. Germline CDR1 is SQVTM and CDR2 is ANQGSEA. This CDR3 has 11 amino acids. The CDR3 loop reads CSAIRGLSYTF. CDR3 bases: TGCAGCGCCATCAGGGGATTGAGCTACACCTTC.

This clonotype was seen ten or more times. The V call is TRBV12-3 or TRBV12-4, the J call TRBJ1-1; D is possibly TRBD1 (6 bases). The V and J ends lost 7 bases and 1 base respectively, with 13 bases between them. The CDR3 runs 14 residues. The CDR3 DNA follows: TGTGCCAGCAACCCACAGGGTTGGAACACTGAAGCTTTCTTT. Its translation is CASNPQGWNTEAFF.

This clonotype has a count of ten or more. The chain is built from TRBV2 and TRBJ2-5; D might be TRBD1 (5 bases). The CDR3 spans 13 residues. The germline V and J ends were trimmed by 7 bases and 5 bases, with 14 bases remaining between them. Germline loops: CDR1 SNHLY, CDR2 FYNNEI. Here the CDR3 reads CASNVGDLETQYF. The CDR3 bases are TGTGCCAGCAACGTAGGGGATCTGGAGACCCAGTACTTC. Full variable domain (remainder filled in from reference TRBV2 and TRBJ2-5): EPEVTQTPSHQVTQMGQEVILRCVPISNHLYFYWYRQILGQKVEFLVSFYNNEISEKSEIFDDQFSVERPDGSNFTLKIRSTKLEDSAMYFCASNVGDLETQYFGPGTRLLVL.

This clonotype was seen more than once but under ten times. The V and J genes are TRBV19 and TRBJ2-7, with TRBD2 matching over 8 bases. CDR1 LNHDA and CDR2 SQIVND come from the germline V gene (reference sequence). V trimming: 5 bases; J trimming: 5 bases; junction bases outside the gene matches: 14. The CDR3 contains 16 residues. CDR3 coding DNA: TGTGCCAGTAGTTCCGCGGGGGGAGGACAGTCGGACGAGCAGTACTTC. As protein: CASSSAGGGQSDEQYF.

J is TRBJ2-1 and V is TRBV12-3 or TRBV12-4; D gene uncertain. V lost 8 bases and J lost 8, with 10 bases in between. There are 11 residues in the CDR3. The CDR3 here is CASGPRYEQFF. The CDR3 nucleotides read TGTGCCAGCGGACCGCGGTATGAGCAGTTCTTC.

The chain carries TRBV19 and TRBJ2-1; no firm D call. The CDR3 sequence is 16 residues long. Germline CDR1 and CDR2: LNHDA and SQIVND (reference sequence). Between the trimmed V and J ends, which lost 1 base and 12 bases, there was a span of 22 bases. The CDR3 DNA reads TGTGCCAGTAGTATAGTTGAAGCGAACCTACAAGGACGGCAGTTCTTC. This translates into CASSIVEANLQGRQFF.

Details on this clonotype: At one boundary the junction diverges from the germline segment, which might be a read error. The chain is built from TRBV20-1 and TRBJ1-1; weak D call: TRBD1 (6 bases). Germline V gene lookup returns CDR1 DFQATT and CDR2 SNEGSKA (reference sequence). The CDR3 has 14 amino acids. The CDR3 sequence: CSAPTAGAETEASF. The CDR3 DNA is TGCAGTGCGCCCACTGCGGGGGCTGAAACTGAAGCTTCCTTT.

The CDR3 here is CASSFGGYTF. CDR3 nucleotides: TGTGCCAGCAGCTTCGGCGGCTACACCTTC. The V and J genes are TRBV5-8 and TRBJ1-2, with no clear D. Trimming took 2 bases from V and 8 from J, leaving 4 bases between them. Germline V gives CDR1 SGHTS, CDR2 YDEGEE. This CDR3 contains 10 residues.

Details on this clonotype: Since a much larger clone is just one base distant, this may be a read error. V is TRBV11-2 and J is TRBJ1-4, with a weak D call TRBD1 (6 bases). Looked up from germline, CDR1 is SGHAT and CDR2 is FQNNGV. V was trimmed by 5 bases and J by 5 bases, leaving 18 bases between them. CDR3 size: 16 residues. The CDR3 coding sequence is TGTGCCAGCAGCCCCGGAGGGGGGGGGCCCAATGAAAAACTGTTTTTT. Its translation is CASSPGGGGPNEKLFF.

In its sample, this clonotype was seen many times. The V and J genes are TRBV28 and TRBJ2-5; 13 bases match TRBD2. With 7 bases clipped from V and 5 bases from J, the junction kept 1 base outside the gene matches. Germline-derived CDR1 and CDR2 are MDHEN and SYDVKM. The CDR3 runs to 13 residues. CDR3 coding DNA: TGTGCCAGCAAACTAGCGGGAGGGGAGACCCAGTACTTC. This gives the protein CASKLAGGETQYF.

The table lists this clonotype with a few counts. The V gene is TRBV11-2, the J gene TRBJ1-1, with D uncertain. Germline-derived CDR1 and CDR2 are SGHAT and FQNNGV. V was shortened by 8 bases and J by 0 bases, with 10 bases between the two germline ends. CDR3 size: 13 residues. The CDR3 DNA reads as TGTGCCAGCGGCGGGCGGCTGAACACTGAAGCTTTCTTT. As protein: CASGGRLNTEAFF.

This clonotype was recorded many times. V usage is TRBV6-2 or TRBV6-3 and J usage is TRBJ1-2; 8 bases fit TRBD1. Germline V CDR1 and CDR2: MNHEY, SVGEGT. Trimming cost V 5 bases and J 6 bases; bases outside gene matches: 8. This CDR3 has 14 residues. CDR3: CASSEKTTGDGYTF. DNA for the CDR3: TGTGCCAGCAGTGAGAAGACGACAGGGGATGGCTACACCTTC.

The rearrangement joins TRBV20-1 to TRBJ1-1; D not certain. The CDR3 is 11 amino acids. Germline V gene lookup returns CDR1 DFQATT and CDR2 SNEGSKA (reference sequence). Trimming shortened V by 5 bases and J by 11 bases, and 15 bases separated the two germline ends. The CDR3 bases are TGCAGTGCTGGGTCAGACAATAAGGCTTTCTTT. Amino acid sequence: CSAGSDNKAFF.

In this sample, this clonotype turned up many times. This chain connects TRBV6-5 to TRBJ1-6, with D possibly being TRBD1 (6 bases). CDR3 length: 17 amino acids. V was cut by 3 bases and J by 8 bases, with 20 bases left in between. The germline gives CDR1 MNHEY, CDR2 SVGAGI. CDR3 residues: CASSYCIGGAPYSPLHF. The CDR3 nucleotides read TGTGCCAGCAGTTATTGCATAGGGGGGGCGCCCTATTCACCCCTCCACTTT.

This clonotype was recorded at least ten times. The chain couples TRBV20-1 to TRBJ2-5, with D unclear. V dropped 3 bases and J dropped 1 base, with 3 bases sitting between them. The CDR3 is 11 amino acids. Germline-derived CDR1 and CDR2 are DFQATT and SNEGSKA (reference sequence). DNA of the CDR3: TGCAGTGCTAGCGCCCAAGAGACCCAGTACTTC. Its translation is CSASAQETQYF.

V usage is TRBV11-2 and J usage is TRBJ2-6; D is ambiguous. Looked up from germline, CDR1 is SGHAT and CDR2 is FQNNGV. The V end lost 5 bases, the J end lost 0 bases, and 20 bases lay between the germline ends. The CDR3 runs to 19 residues. The CDR3 nucleotides read TGTGCCAGCAGCCCGAGTCCGAGCCGCCTCTACTCTGGGGCCAACGTCCTGACTTTC. This encodes CASSPSPSRLYSGANVLTF.

This chain links TRBV19 with TRBJ1-1; D remains ambiguous. CDR3 length: 12 residues. CDR1 and CDR2 (germline): LNHDA, SQIVND (reference sequence). V was shortened by 3 bases and J by 3 bases, with 5 bases between the two germline ends. In nucleotides, the CDR3 is TGTGCCAGTAGTATTTTGGACACTGAAGCTTTCTTT. It yields the protein CASSILDTEAFF.

Details on this clonotype: A much bigger clone sits one base away, suggesting this may be a read error. The chain links TRBV11-2 to TRBJ1-2, with no clear D. The CDR3 length is 12 residues. Germline V gene data show CDR1 as SGHAT and CDR2 as FQNNGV. The V gene lost 5 bases and the J gene lost 9 bases, with 13 bases spanning the gap. Here the CDR3 reads CASSQVGRSYTF. In DNA, the CDR3 is TGTGCCAGCAGCCAAGTTGGTAGGAGCTACACCTTC.

This clonotype occurred many times. The chain joins TRBV6-2 or TRBV6-3 to TRBJ1-2; 8 positions agree with TRBD1. The CDR3 runs 16 residues. The V segment lost 4 bases and the J segment 6 bases; nucleotides outside the gene matches: 13. Looked up from germline, CDR1 is MNHEY and CDR2 is SVGEGT. CDR3 sequence: CASSSVTPWTGNGYTF. The CDR3 DNA reads as TGTGCCAGCAGTTCTGTAACGCCTTGGACAGGGAATGGCTACACCTTC.

Many counts were recorded for this clonotype. The chain recombines TRBV20-1 with TRBJ1-1; D possibly corresponds to TRBD1 (5 bases). Germline V gives CDR1 DFQATT, CDR2 SNEGSKA (reference sequence). This CDR3 comprises 16 residues. With 1 base removed from V and 0 bases from J, the gap between germline ends came to 15 bases. The chain's CDR3 is CSARGAWGLMNTEAFF. The CDR3 bases are TGCAGTGCTAGAGGGGCGTGGGGGTTAATGAACACTGAAGCTTTCTTT.

Remarks on this clonotype: The junction does not match germline at one end; this may be a read error. V is TRBV7-9 and J is TRBJ2-2; a possible D gene is TRBD2 (6 bases). The CDR3 is 12 amino acids. Germline V lookup: CDR1 SEHNR, CDR2 FQNEAQ (reference sequence). The CDR3 coding sequence is TGTGCCAGCAGTCTAAGTTTGGGGGGGCTGTTTTTT. Its translation: CASSLSLGGLFF.

This sequence joins TRBV28 and TRBJ2-1, with TRBD2 matching 7 bases. This CDR3 has 13 amino acids. Trimming removed 8 bases from V and 4 bases from J; junction bases left unmatched: 5. The germline CDR1 and CDR2 sequences are MDHEN and SYDVKM. CDR3 sequence (DNA): TGTGCCAGCCGCGGGGGACTGTACAATGAGCAGTTCTTC. Its protein product is CASRGGLYNEQFF.

The chain uses TRBV19 and TRBJ1-2; tentatively, D is TRBD1 (6 bases). The germline gives CDR1 LNHDA, CDR2 SQIVND (reference sequence). The germline V and J ends were trimmed by 7 bases and 8 bases, with 20 bases remaining between them. This CDR3 spans 14 amino acids. CDR3 in DNA: TGTGCCAGTAACCACGGCGGGGGCGTCGACGGCTACACCTTC. This sequence encodes CASNHGGGVDGYTF.

The CDR3 DNA reads as TGCGCCAGCAGCCAAGATAGGCGTGTAGACTCACCCCTCCACTTT. Translating it yields CASSQDRRVDSPLHF. This chain links TRBV4-1 with TRBJ1-6; D not certain. Trimming stripped 0 bases from V and 10 bases from J, with 13 bases between. The CDR3 is made up of 15 amino acids. Germline V lookup: CDR1 MGHRA, CDR2 YSYEKL.

This clonotype turned up a few times. The chain is built from TRBV5-5 and TRBJ2-7; 7 nucleotides line up with TRBD1. CDR3 size: 16 residues. Trimming removed 4 bases from V and 3 bases from J; junction bases left unmatched: 13. The germline CDR1 and CDR2 sequences are SGHKS and YYEKEE (reference sequence). The CDR3 loop reads CASSPRTGDYYYEQYF. CDR3 nucleotides: TGTGCCAGCAGCCCCCGGACAGGCGACTACTACTACGAGCAGTACTTC.